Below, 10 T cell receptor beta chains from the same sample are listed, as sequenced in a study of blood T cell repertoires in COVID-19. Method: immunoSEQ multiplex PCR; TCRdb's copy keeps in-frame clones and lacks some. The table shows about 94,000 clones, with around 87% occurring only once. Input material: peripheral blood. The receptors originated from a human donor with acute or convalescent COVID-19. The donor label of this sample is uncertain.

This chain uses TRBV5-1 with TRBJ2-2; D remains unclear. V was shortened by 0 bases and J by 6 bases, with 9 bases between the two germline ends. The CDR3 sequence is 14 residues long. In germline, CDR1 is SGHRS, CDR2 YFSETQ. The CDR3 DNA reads TGCGCCAGCAGCTTGGTCAGATATGCCGGGGAGCTGTTTTTT. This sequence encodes CASSLVRYAGELFF.

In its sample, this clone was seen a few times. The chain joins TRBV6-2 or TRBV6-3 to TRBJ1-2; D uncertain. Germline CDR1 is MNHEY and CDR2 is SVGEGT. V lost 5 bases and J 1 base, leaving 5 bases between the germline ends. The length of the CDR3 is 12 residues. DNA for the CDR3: TGTGCCAGCAGTCAGGTTAACTATGGCTACACCTTC. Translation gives CASSQVNYGYTF.

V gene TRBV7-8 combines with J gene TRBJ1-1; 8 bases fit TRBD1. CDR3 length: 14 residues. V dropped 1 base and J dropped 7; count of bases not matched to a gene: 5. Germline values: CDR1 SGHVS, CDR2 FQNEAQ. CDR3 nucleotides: TGTGCCAGCAGCTTAGGAAGACAGGGGTATGAAGCTTTCTTT. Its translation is CASSLGRQGYEAFF.

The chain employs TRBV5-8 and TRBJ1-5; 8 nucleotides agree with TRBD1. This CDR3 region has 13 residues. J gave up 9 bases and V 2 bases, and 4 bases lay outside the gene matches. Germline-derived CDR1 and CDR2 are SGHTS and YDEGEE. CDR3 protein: CASSFQGAWPQHF. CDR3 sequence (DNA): TGTGCCAGCAGCTTCCAGGGGGCTTGGCCCCAGCATTTT.

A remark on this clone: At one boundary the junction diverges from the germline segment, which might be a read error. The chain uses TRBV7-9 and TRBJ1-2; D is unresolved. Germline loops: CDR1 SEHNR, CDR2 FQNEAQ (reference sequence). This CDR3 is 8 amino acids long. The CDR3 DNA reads TGTGCCAGCAGCAATGCGGCCTTC. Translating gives CASSNAAF.

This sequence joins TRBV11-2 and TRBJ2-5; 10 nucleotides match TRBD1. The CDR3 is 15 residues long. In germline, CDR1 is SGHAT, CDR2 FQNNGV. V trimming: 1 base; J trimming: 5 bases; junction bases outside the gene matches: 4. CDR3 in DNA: TGTGCCAGCAGCTTAGGACAGGGGGCGAGGGAGACCCAGTACTTC. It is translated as CASSLGQGARETQYF.

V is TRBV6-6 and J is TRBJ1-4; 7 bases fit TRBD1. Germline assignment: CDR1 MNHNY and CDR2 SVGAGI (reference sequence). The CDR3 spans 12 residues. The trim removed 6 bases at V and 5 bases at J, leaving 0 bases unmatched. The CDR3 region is CASRTGNEKLFF. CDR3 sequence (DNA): TGTGCCAGCAGGACAGGGAATGAAAAACTGTTTTTT.

The chain's CDR3 is CASSLATGGIHNSPLHF. DNA of the CDR3: TGTGCCAGCAGCTTAGCAACAGGGGGCATACATAATTCACCCCTCCACTTT. The V gene is TRBV7-9, the J gene TRBJ1-6; 9 bases map to TRBD1. V shed 0 bases, J shed 5 bases, and the junction held 5 bases outside the gene matches. The CDR3 has 17 amino acids. Germline V gene data show CDR1 as SEHNR and CDR2 as FQNEAQ (reference sequence).

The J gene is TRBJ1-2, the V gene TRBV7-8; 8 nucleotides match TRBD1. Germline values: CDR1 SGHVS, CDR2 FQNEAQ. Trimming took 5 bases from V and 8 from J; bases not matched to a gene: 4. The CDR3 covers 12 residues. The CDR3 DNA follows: TGTGCCAGCAGCCCGGACAGGGCGGGCTACACCTTC. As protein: CASSPDRAGYTF.

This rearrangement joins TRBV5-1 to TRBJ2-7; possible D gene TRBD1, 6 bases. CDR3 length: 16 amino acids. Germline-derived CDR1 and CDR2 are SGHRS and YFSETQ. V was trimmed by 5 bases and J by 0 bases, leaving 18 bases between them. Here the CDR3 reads CASRRGQSLLSYEQYF. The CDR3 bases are TGCGCCAGCAGACGAGGACAGTCCCTCCTCTCCTACGAGCAGTACTTC.